A selection of T cell receptor beta chains follows, all from one sample in a study of blood T cells in healthy people across ages. Each CDR3 protein gets one entry after TCRdb re-called the 5' RACE reads with MiXCR. Seen here are about 670,000 distinct CDR3 sequences, approximately 52% observed once, and the top ten hold approximately 12%. Sequencing used blood. All receptors come from a woman of 80 years or more in good health. Both conserved end residues are part of each CDR3. The D gene is left open where the match is weak. The size field is filled for only some rows; it gives once, few, many or a size class.

>.|TRBV13|TRBJ1-2|few
CASNLVGTGNYGYTF
TGTGCCAGCAACCTCGTGGGCACCGGTAACTATGGCTACACCTTC
>TRBD1|TRBV29-1|TRBJ1-3|few
CSYGTGGAGNTIYF
TGCAGCTATGGGACAGGGGGCGCGGGAAACACCATATATTTT
>.|TRBV4-2|TRBJ1-1|.
CASSHSGLSTEAFF
TGTGCCAGCAGCCACTCCGGGCTAAGCACTGAAGCTTTCTTT
>.|TRBV12-3/TRBV12-4|TRBJ2-5|many
CASSSVGPWVDQYF
TGTGCCAGCAGTTCGGTGGGGCCCTGGGTGGACCAGTACTTC
>.|TRBV7-9|TRBJ1-2|.
CASSLDAHLTNYGYTF
TGTGCCAGCAGCTTAGATGCCCACCTGACTAACTATGGCTACACCTTC
>TRBD1|TRBV29-1|TRBJ2-7|.
CSVLGQGGIYEQYF
TGCAGCGTCCTGGGACAGGGCGGAATCTACGAGCAGTACTTC
>.|TRBV12-3/TRBV12-4|TRBJ2-7|many
CASSPWTMNYEQYF
TGTGCCAGCAGTCCGTGGACTATGAACTACGAGCAGTACTTC
>.|TRBV25-1|TRBJ1-6|.
CASSEYPDNSPLHF
TGTGCCAGCAGTGAATATCCGGATAATTCACCCCTCCACTTT
>TRBD2|TRBV11-3|TRBJ2-5|many
CASSLGGGNQETQYF
TGTGCCAGCAGCTTAGGCGGGGGGAACCAAGAGACCCAGTACTTC
>.|TRBV5-1|TRBJ1-1|.
CASSLGFQTEAFF
TGCGCCAGCAGCTTGGGCTTCCAGACTGAAGCTTTCTTT
>TRBD2|TRBV29-1|TRBJ2-7|few
CSVEPEGGGYEQYF
TGCAGCGTTGAACCGGAGGGCGGGGGTTACGAGCAGTACTTC
>.|TRBV2|TRBJ2-1|.
CASRDGIYNEQFF
TGTGCCAGCAGGGACGGTATATACAATGAGCAGTTCTTC
>.|TRBV9|TRBJ2-1|.
CASSVQTGISYNEQFF
TGTGCCAGCAGCGTACAGACGGGAATCTCCTACAATGAGCAGTTCTTC
>.|TRBV3-1|TRBJ1-1|.
CASSQSKGMNTEAFF
TGTGCCAGCAGCCAATCAAAGGGAATGAACACTGAAGCTTTCTTT
>TRBD2|TRBV20-1|TRBJ2-3|once
CSAIFAGATDTQYF
TGCAGTGCTATCTTTGCGGGAGCTACAGATACGCAGTATTTT
>TRBD2|TRBV6-2/TRBV6-3|TRBJ2-7|.
CASTASGRRSYEQYF
TGTGCCAGCACCGCTAGCGGGAGGAGGTCCTACGAGCAGTACTTC
>TRBD2|TRBV7-3|TRBJ2-1|.
CASSLMWGGYNEQFF
TGTGCCAGCAGCTTAATGTGGGGGGGGTACAATGAGCAGTTCTTC
>.|TRBV20-1|TRBJ2-1|.
CSASRTGGGETQFF
TGCAGTGCTAGTCGAACAGGGGGGGGAGAGACTCAGTTCTTC
>.|TRBV5-1|TRBJ2-1|many
CASRSPLQAHNEQFF
TGCGCCAGCAGATCCCCCCTTCAGGCCCACAATGAGCAGTTCTTC
>.|TRBV7-3|TRBJ2-1|.
CASSRGDNRNEQFF
TGTGCCAGCAGCCGAGGGGACAATCGCAATGAGCAGTTCTTC
>.|TRBV21-1|TRBJ1-2|.
CASSPSRRNYGYTF
TGTGCCAGCAGCCCTAGCCGTAGAAACTATGGCTACACCTTC
>TRBD1|TRBV29-1|TRBJ2-7|.
CSVADRGNEQYF
TGCAGCGTTGCGGACAGGGGGAACGAGCAGTACTTC
>TRBD2|TRBV4-1|TRBJ2-1|many
CASSQGGGSYNEQFF
TGCGCCAGCAGCCAAGGCGGGGGTTCCTACAATGAGCAGTTCTTC
>.|TRBV7-3|TRBJ2-3|.
CASSLGPRPTDTQYF
TGTGCCAGCAGCTTAGGGCCAAGGCCCACAGATACGCAGTATTTT
>TRBD1|TRBV3-1|TRBJ2-1|once
CASSQEAWDSHYNEQFF
TGTGCCAGCAGCCAAGAGGCCTGGGACAGCCATTACAATGAGCAGTTCTTC
>TRBD1|TRBV10-3|TRBJ2-6|.
CAISLSGQGISGANVLTF
TGTGCCATCAGCCTGTCGGGACAGGGCATTTCTGGGGCCAACGTCCTGACTTTC
>.|TRBV25-1|TRBJ1-4|.
CASSPPFNEKLFF
TGTGCCAGCAGTCCCCCTTTTAATGAAAAACTGTTTTTT
>.|TRBV4-3|TRBJ2-6|.
CASSQHSVRSGANVLTF
TGCGCCAGCAGCCAACATTCGGTCCGCTCTGGGGCCAACGTCCTGACTTTC
>TRBD2|TRBV29-1|TRBJ2-5|.
CSVEGSGRAPGSYNEQYF
TGCAGCGTTGAAGGTAGCGGGAGGGCTCCGGGCTCCTACAATGAGCAGTACTTC
>.|TRBV5-1|TRBJ2-6|many
CASSYSGANVLTF
TGCGCCAGCAGCTACTCTGGGGCCAACGTCCTGACTTTC
>.|TRBV29-1|TRBJ2-7|.
CSALLAGVGEQYF
TGCAGCGCTCTGTTGGCAGGGGTTGGCGAGCAGTACTTC
>TRBD1|TRBV4-1|TRBJ1-4|.
CASSPRDRVTTNEKLFF
TGCGCCAGCAGCCCCCGGGACAGAGTAACAACTAATGAAAAACTGTTTTTT
>.|TRBV20-1|TRBJ1-1|.
CSARTGSTEAFF
TGCAGTGCTAGAACAGGGAGCACTGAAGCTTTCTTT